The subject of this entry is one T cell receptor (beta chain). The antigen is unknown. The PCR used 60 Vbeta and 13 Jbeta primers. Libraries were prepared by immunoSEQ multiplex PCR; TCRdb keeps only in-frame clonotypes and omits some of them. The repertoire includes 52,000 or so clones, about 84% of them detected once, and approximately 1.4% sits in the top ten. This specimen belongs to a study of cytomegalovirus exposure and HLA in healthy donors. General observations from the study: CMV serostatus stood as the only immune exposure information on hand. Among CMV-associated TCR beta chains, most appeared HLA-restricted in a later analysis. A missense variant in DCLRE1C was later tied to TCR beta V- and J-gene trimming.

This CDR3 region has 16 residues. Looked up from germline, CDR1 is ENHRY and CDR2 is SYGVKD. Trimming removed 2 bases from V and 4 bases from J, with 15 bases in between. The chain recombines TRBV10-3 with TRBJ1-5, with D possibly TRBD1 on 5 matching bases. Source material: PBMCs. The clonotype comes from a female donor in good health and CMV-seronegative. In DNA, the CDR3 is TGTGCCATCAGTGAGCAACCCGCAGGACATAATCAGCCCCAGCATTTT. As protein: CAISEQPAGHNQPQHF.